A single sample gave rise to the 27 T cell receptor beta chains below, sequenced in a study of blood T cell repertoires in COVID-19. Measured with immunoSEQ multiplex PCR; TCRdb has only the in-frame clones, and not every one. This table holds about 69,000 clones, 60% to 80% found once. Sequencing was performed on peripheral blood. These receptors originate from a man aged 60 to 69 with acute or convalescent COVID-19.

In this sample, this clone turned up a few times. The chain uses TRBV2 and TRBJ2-3, with TRBD1 identical over 7 bases. The CDR3 runs 13 residues. Germline CDR1 reads SNHLY; CDR2 reads FYNNEI. With 5 bases clipped from V and 4 bases from J, the junction kept 3 bases outside the gene matches. The DNA of the CDR3 is TGTGCCAGCAGTCCCGGACAGGCAGATACGCAGTATTTT. It translates to CASSPGQADTQYF. Full variable domain (missing parts from reference TRBV2 and TRBJ2-3): EPEVTQTPSHQVTQMGQEVILRCVPISNHLYFYWYRQILGQKVEFLVSFYNNEISEKSEIFDDQFSVERPDGSNFTLKIRSTKLEDSAMYFCASSPGQADTQYFGPGTRLTVL.

The chain uses TRBV5-1 and TRBJ2-1, with TRBD2 matching over 8 bases. This CDR3 is built from 17 residues. Germline CDR1 and CDR2: SGHRS and YFSETQ. J lost 0 bases, V lost 0 bases, and 5 bases had no gene match. The CDR3 DNA sequence: TGCGCCAGCAGCTTGGTGACTAGCGCAGACTCCTACAATGAGCAGTTCTTC. Translated, it gives CASSLVTSADSYNEQFF. Variable domain in full (rest from reference TRBV5-1 and TRBJ2-1): KAGVTQTPRYLIKTRGQQVTLSCSPISGHRSVSWYQQTPGQGLQFLFEYFSETQRNKGNFPGRFSGRQFSNSRSEMNVSTLELGDSALYLCASSLVTSADSYNEQFFGPGTRLTVL.

The rearrangement uses TRBV27 and TRBJ2-3, with 8 positions matching TRBD2. Germline CDR1 MNHEY, CDR2 SMNVEV (reference sequence). V lost 7 bases and J lost 2; bases outside the gene matches: 11. The CDR3 consists of 16 residues. The CDR3 region is CASTPLQRGNTDTQYF. The CDR3 region has the DNA TGTGCCAGCACCCCTTTACAGCGGGGGAACACAGATACGCAGTATTTT.

The chain has TRBV4-2 and TRBJ2-2, with a tentative D call TRBD1 (6 bases). This CDR3 comprises 16 residues. V dropped 4 bases and J dropped 1 base, with 13 bases sitting between them. CDR1 and CDR2 from the germline V gene are LGHNA and YNFKEQ. The CDR3, as DNA: TGTGCCAGCAGCCCAGCCGGGACACTGAACACCGGGGAGCTGTTTTTT. The encoded protein is CASSPAGTLNTGELFF.

This clone was picked up one time. V usage is TRBV5-1 and J usage is TRBJ1-6; 7 bases are a match to TRBD1. CDR3 length: 17 residues. Losses at the gene ends were 0 bases for V and 8 bases for J; bases not matched to a gene: 11. CDR1 and CDR2 from the germline V gene are SGHRS and YFSETQ. CDR3 sequence reads: CASSLDGQVQSDSPLHF. In DNA form, the CDR3 reads TGCGCCAGCAGCTTGGACGGACAGGTTCAGTCTGATTCACCCCTCCACTTT.

This clone has a single count. The chain employs TRBV4-1 and TRBJ1-5; TRBD1 is a possible D gene (6 bases). This CDR3 spans 15 amino acids. The germline gives CDR1 MGHRA, CDR2 YSYEKL. Trimming took off 1 base at V and 0 bases at J, with 7 bases between the two ends. In DNA, the CDR3 is TGCGCCAGCAGCCAAGTAGGGGGTAGCAATCAGCCCCAGCATTTT. It codes for CASSQVGGSNQPQHF.

This chain joins TRBV30 and TRBJ2-7; TRBD1 agrees at 9 bases. V trimming: 0 bases; J trimming: 5 bases; junction bases outside the gene matches: 8. Germline CDR1 is GTSNPN and CDR2 is SVGIG (reference sequence). The CDR3 runs to 15 residues. This CDR3 is CAWSVLGTGMNEQYF. The CDR3, as DNA: TGTGCCTGGAGTGTACTAGGGACAGGGATGAACGAGCAGTACTTC. Full variable domain (outside the CDR3, taken from reference TRBV30 and TRBJ2-7): SQTIHQWPATLVQPVGSPLSLECTVEGTSNPNLYWYRQAAGRGLQLLFYSVGIGQISSEVPQNLSASRPQDRQFILSSKKLLLSDSGFYLCAWSVLGTGMNEQYFGPGTRLTVT.

J is TRBJ2-4 and V is TRBV5-6; 8 nucleotides match TRBD2. Trimming cost V 4 bases and J 4 bases; bases outside gene matches: 7. The CDR3 has 15 amino acids. Per the germline V gene, CDR1 is SGHDT and CDR2 is YYEEEE. The CDR3 nucleotides are TGTGCCAGCAGCCCTCCACCGGGGGGGAAAAACATTCAGTACTTC. This translates into CASSPPPGGKNIQYF. Variable domain in full (rest from reference TRBV5-6 and TRBJ2-4): DAGVTQSPTHLIKTRGQQVTLRCSPKSGHDTVSWYQQALGQGPQFIFQYYEEEERQRGNFPDRFSGHQFPNYSSELNVNALLLGDSALYLCASSPPPGGKNIQYFGAGTRLSVL.

The chain uses TRBV19 and TRBJ1-5; D gene uncertain. This CDR3 has 13 amino acids. V lost 5 bases and J 8 bases, leaving 13 bases between the germline ends. The V gene's germline CDR1 is LNHDA and CDR2 SQIVND (reference sequence). Here the CDR3 reads CASSREGSKPQHF. CDR3 DNA sequence: TGTGCCAGTAGTCGCGAGGGTTCTAAGCCCCAGCATTTT.

The rearrangement uses TRBV7-3 and TRBJ1-2, with 12 bases fitting TRBD1. This CDR3 is 14 amino acids long. J was trimmed by 5 bases and V by 3 bases; bases with no gene match: 1. Germline loops: CDR1 SGHTA, CDR2 FQGTGA. The CDR3 loop reads CASSLGQGAYGYTF. The DNA for the CDR3 is TGTGCCAGCAGCTTGGGACAGGGGGCTTATGGCTACACCTTC.

The rearrangement uses TRBV7-3 and TRBJ2-2; D is possibly TRBD1 (6 bases). V lost 3 bases to trimming and J lost 8 bases, with 19 bases between them. The CDR3 runs 16 residues. Germline V gene sequence: CDR1 SGHTA, CDR2 FQGTGA. DNA for the CDR3: TGTGCCAGCAGCTTTGCTGCAGGGGAACAGGGAGGGGAGCTGTTTTTT. This encodes CASSFAAGEQGGELFF.

This clone was seen only a few times. CDR3 in amino acids: CASSLGGQNTGELFF. CDR3 in DNA: TGCGCCAGCAGCTTGGGGGGGCAGAACACCGGGGAGCTGTTTTTT. The chain employs TRBV5-1 and TRBJ2-2, with a possible D match to TRBD1 (6 bases). With 0 bases removed from V and 1 base from J, the gap between germline ends came to 7 bases. Per the germline V gene, CDR1 is SGHRS and CDR2 is YFSETQ. CDR3 length: 15 residues.

The V call is TRBV7-9, the J call TRBJ2-2; the D gene is possibly TRBD1 (6 bases). V was trimmed by 5 bases and J by 4 bases, leaving 17 bases between them. This CDR3 is built from 16 residues. CDR1 and CDR2 (germline): SEHNR, FQNEAQ (reference sequence). As DNA, the CDR3 is TGTGCCAGCAGCCCGTACTCAGGGGTTAGCACCGGGGAGCTGTTTTTT. Residues: CASSPYSGVSTGELFF.

This clone was recorded a few times. This chain uses TRBV9 with TRBJ1-2; D not resolved. This CDR3 region has 11 residues. V gave up 2 bases and J gave up 8 bases, with 7 bases separating them. Per germline, CDR1 SGDLS and CDR2 YYNGEE. The CDR3 region is CASSVQWGYTF. The CDR3 nucleotides are TGTGCCAGCAGCGTTCAGTGGGGCTACACCTTC.

The J gene is TRBJ2-1, the V gene TRBV5-1; 8 bases are shared with TRBD2. Trimming at V came to 4 bases and at J to 7 bases, leaving 10 bases not matched to a gene. From germline, CDR1 is SGHRS and CDR2 YFSETQ. This CDR3 spans 15 amino acids. CDR3 nucleotide sequence: TGCGCCAGCAGCGGACGGGGGGGCCAAGGAAATGAGCAGTTCTTC. Residues: CASSGRGGQGNEQFF. Variable domain in full (rest from reference TRBV5-1 and TRBJ2-1): KAGVTQTPRYLIKTRGQQVTLSCSPISGHRSVSWYQQTPGQGLQFLFEYFSETQRNKGNFPGRFSGRQFSNSRSEMNVSTLELGDSALYLCASSGRGGQGNEQFFGPGTRLTVL.

Concerning this clone itself: Compared with germline, one end of the junction differs, possibly owing to a read error. This chain uses TRBV7-2 with TRBJ2-7, with TRBD2 matching 9 bases. The CDR3 is made up of 12 amino acids. Per the germline V gene, CDR1 is SGHTA and CDR2 is FQGNSA. The DNA of the CDR3 is TGTGCCAGCAACTTGGTAGCGGGGGCCCGGTTTTTC. Its protein is CASNLVAGARFF.

This rearrangement joins TRBV28 to TRBJ2-3, with 9 bases that match TRBD2. The length of the CDR3 is 16 residues. The V gene's germline CDR1 is MDHEN and CDR2 SYDVKM. With V trimmed by 7 bases and J by 5 bases, 13 bases remained unmatched. As DNA, the CDR3 is TGTGCCAGCACCCTAGGGGCGGGGGGGCCAGGAGATACGCAGTATTTT. It translates to CASTLGAGGPGDTQYF.

J is TRBJ2-7 and V is TRBV19; 11 bases fit TRBD1. The J segment lost 3 bases and the V segment lost 3 bases, leaving 4 bases of the junction unmatched. CDR3 length: 15 residues. Germline CDR1 reads LNHDA; CDR2 reads SQIVND (reference sequence). The CDR3 sequence: CASSMKGTGGYEQYF. DNA of the CDR3: TGTGCCAGTAGTATGAAGGGGACAGGGGGCTACGAGCAGTACTTC.

The rearrangement links TRBV14 to TRBJ2-3, with 8 bases identical to TRBD1. V lost 3 bases and J lost 0; bases outside the gene matches: 11. The CDR3 runs to 18 residues. CDR1 SGHDN and CDR2 FVKESK come from the germline V gene. The chain's CDR3 is CASSQGTGLWSSTDTQYF. The CDR3 region has the DNA TGTGCCAGCAGCCAGGGGACAGGCCTTTGGTCTAGCACAGATACGCAGTATTTT.

V is TRBV13 and J is TRBJ2-1; TRBD1 is a possible D gene (5 bases). CDR3 length: 15 amino acids. Germline V gene lookup returns CDR1 PRHDT and CDR2 FYEKMQ (reference sequence). Trimming stripped 3 bases from V and 6 bases from J, with 15 bases between. The DNA of the CDR3 is TGTGCCAGCAGCTTGCCAGGGCATATCATCAATGAGCAGTTCTTC. It translates to CASSLPGHIINEQFF. Supplemented by reference TRBV13 and TRBJ2-1, the full variable domain reads AAGVIQSPRHLIKEKRETATLKCYPIPRHDTVYWYQQGPGQDPQFLISFYEKMQSDKGSIPDRFSAQQFSDYHSELNMSSLELGDSALYFCASSLPGHIINEQFFGPGTRLTVL.

This clone was seen only a few times. The chain recombines TRBV25-1 with TRBJ1-1; 7 nucleotides align to TRBD1. Germline CDR1 MGHDK, CDR2 SYGVNS. CDR3 length: 13 residues. V lost 7 bases, J lost 1 base, and 3 bases stayed unmatched. CDR3 bases: TGTGCCAGCAAGGGACAGCCGAACACTGAAGCTTTCTTT. The encoded protein is CASKGQPNTEAFF.

V gene TRBV19 combines with J gene TRBJ1-2; 7 positions match TRBD1. The CDR3 is 17 residues long. Germline V CDR1 and CDR2: LNHDA, SQIVND (reference sequence). V lost 2 bases, J lost 0 bases, and 9 bases stayed unmatched. DNA of the CDR3: TGTGCCAGTAGTATATCTGCGGGACAGACTTCTAACTATGGCTACACCTTC. It yields the protein CASSISAGQTSNYGYTF.

Here the CDR3 DNA reads TGTGCCAGCAGCTCTCAGGATATATATGGCTACACCTTC. Residues: CASSSQDIYGYTF. This rearrangement joins TRBV5-6 to TRBJ1-2, with D hard to call. The CDR3 has 13 amino acids. Trimming removed 3 bases from V and 5 bases from J, with 11 bases in between. CDR1 SGHDT and CDR2 YYEEEE come from the germline V gene.

The rearrangement joins TRBV19 to TRBJ2-1; D not certain. V lost 3 bases and J 8 bases, leaving 17 bases between the germline ends. The CDR3 consists of 15 residues. The V gene's germline CDR1 is LNHDA and CDR2 SQIVND (reference sequence). The CDR3 sequence is CASSIPREKRDEQFF. Here the CDR3 DNA reads TGTGCCAGTAGTATCCCCAGAGAAAAACGGGATGAGCAGTTCTTC.

This clone has a single count. The chain combines TRBV27 with TRBJ1-1, with D unclear. The V end was cut by 7 bases, the J end by 1 base, with 13 bases between. The CDR3 covers 14 residues. The germline CDR1 and CDR2 sequences are MNHEY and SMNVEV (reference sequence). The CDR3 loop reads CASNGLKGNTEAFF. The CDR3 DNA is TGTGCCAGCAATGGACTGAAGGGGAACACTGAAGCTTTCTTT.

The chain carries TRBV5-1 and TRBJ1-2; 7 bases fit TRBD1. The CDR3 sequence is 17 residues long. Trimming at V came to 3 bases and at J to 4 bases, leaving 15 bases not matched to a gene. Germline V gene sequence: CDR1 SGHRS, CDR2 YFSETQ. The CDR3 region has the DNA TGCGCCAGCAGCTCAAGGGGGCAGGGTTCTTACCTCTATGGCTACACCTTC. Amino acids: CASSSRGQGSYLYGYTF.

The rearrangement uses TRBV7-9 and TRBJ1-6; TRBD1 aligns across 9 bases. The CDR3 loop spans 15 amino acids. V gave up 5 bases and J gave up 7 bases; unmatched junction bases: 6. Per the germline V gene, CDR1 is SEHNR and CDR2 is FQNEAQ (reference sequence). CDR3 protein: CASSTRTGENSPLHF. The CDR3 DNA follows: TGTGCCAGCAGCACCCGGACAGGGGAAAATTCACCCCTCCACTTT.